These T cell receptor beta chains were read from a single sample in a study of human T cells and chemical hapten exposure. TCRdb re-analysed the RACE reads in MiXCR, keeping a single row per CDR3 protein. Of fewer than 350,000 distinct CDR3 sequences in the sample, approximately 7.5% were seen once. The source material was whole blood, sampled in connection with sensitization to the hapten diphenylcyclopropenone (DPC). The receptors originated from a man aged 18 to 29 with alopecia areata. Some clones in this sample may be carry-over from other donors' samples. Each CDR3 is given with its conserved first and last residue. The D gene is left open where the match is weak. A row's size may be missing; if present it is once, few, many or a size class.

J gene,V gene,D gene,clone size,CDR3 protein,CDR3 DNA
TRBJ2-4,TRBV6-2/TRBV6-3,.,.,CASSYDGLAKNIQYF,TGTGCCAGCAGTTACGATGGTCTAGCCAAAAACATTCAGTACTTC
TRBJ2-7,TRBV27,.,.,CASSLTSASGEQYF,TGTGCCAGCAGTTTAACTTCGGCCTCTGGCGAGCAGTACTTC
TRBJ1-1,TRBV10-3,TRBD1,few,CAISGTGWNTEAFF,TGTGCCATCAGCGGGACAGGGTGGAACACTGAAGCTTTCTTT
TRBJ1-1,TRBV4-3,.,.,CASSINGGGPEAFF,TGCGCCAGCAGCATTAACGGGGGCGGGCCTGAAGCTTTCTTT
TRBJ1-2,TRBV18,.,.,CASPPEAQGSYGYTF,TGTGCCAGCCCACCAGAGGCCCAGGGGAGCTATGGCTACACCTTC
TRBJ1-1,TRBV9,.,.,CASSVGGWNTEAFF,TGTGCCAGCAGCGTAGGGGGATGGAACACTGAAGCTTTCTTT
TRBJ1-6,TRBV3-1,TRBD1,many,CASSQERIVQGYSPLHF,TGTGCCAGCAGCCAAGAGCGAATAGTACAGGGGTATTCACCCCTCCACTTT
TRBJ2-3,TRBV10-2,.,.,CASSGTTDTQYF,TGCGCCAGCAGTGGAACCACAGATACGCAGTATTTT
TRBJ1-6,TRBV7-9,.,few,CASSLVGVSPLHF,TGTGCCAGCAGCTTAGTGGGGGTATCACCCCTCCACTTT
TRBJ1-2,TRBV6-2/TRBV6-3,TRBD1,.,CASKGQLCGYTF,TGTGCCAGCAAGGGACAGCTCTGTGGCTACACCTTC
TRBJ2-1,TRBV11-2,.,few,CASSLGVLGSYNEQFF,TGTGCCAGCAGTCTAGGGGTTTTGGGCTCCTACAATGAGCAGTTCTTC
TRBJ2-3,TRBV6-1,TRBD2,.,CASSDPSGASLDTQYF,TGTGCCAGCAGTGACCCTAGCGGGGCTAGTCTAGATACGCAGTATTTT
TRBJ1-1,TRBV20-1,.,.,CSAVLEAMGTEAFF,TGCAGTGCTGTCCTGGAGGCGATGGGAACTGAAGCTTTCTTT
TRBJ1-1,TRBV3-1,.,many,CASSTRGTNTEAFF,TGTGCCAGCAGCACCAGGGGAACGAACACTGAAGCTTTCTTT
TRBJ2-5,TRBV4-3,.,few,CASSQDPDSKETQYF,TGCGCCAGCAGCCAAGATCCGGACTCCAAAGAGACCCAGTACTTC
TRBJ1-2,TRBV7-8,TRBD1,many,CASSRTDRDGGYTF,TGTGCCAGCAGCCGAACGGACAGGGACGGTGGCTACACCTTC
TRBJ1-2,TRBV27,.,many,CASSVGPSKYGYTF,TGTGCCAGCAGCGTCGGACCGTCAAAGTATGGCTACACCTTC
TRBJ1-5,TRBV2,.,few,CASSERPGIHSNQPQHF,TGTGCCAGCAGTGAAAGGCCAGGGATCCATAGCAATCAGCCCCAGCATTTT
TRBJ1-3,TRBV7-2,.,many,CASSLRGLAGNTIYF,TGTGCCAGCAGCTTAAGGGGCTTGGCTGGAAACACCATATATTTT
TRBJ1-2,TRBV11-2,TRBD1,few,CASSGGTDNYGYTF,TGTGCCAGCAGCGGAGGGACAGATAACTATGGCTACACCTTC
TRBJ1-2,TRBV29-1,.,.,CSAGGRSNRNYGYTF,TGCAGCGCTGGGGGTCGCAGCAACCGTAACTATGGCTACACCTTC
TRBJ1-1,TRBV28,.,few,CASSSGRAGTEAFF,TGTGCCAGCAGTTCGGGCAGGGCGGGTACTGAAGCTTTCTTT
TRBJ1-1,TRBV12-3/TRBV12-4,TRBD1,.,CASSQNRGITEAFF,TGTGCCAGCAGTCAGAACAGGGGGATCACTGAAGCTTTCTTT
TRBJ2-1,TRBV6-5,TRBD2,few,CASSYGHTGGNEQFF,TGTGCCAGCAGTTACGGGCACACGGGGGGCAATGAGCAGTTCTTC
TRBJ2-1,TRBV3-1,TRBD1,many,CAVGTGSNEQFF,TGTGCCGTCGGGACAGGTTCGAATGAGCAGTTCTTC
TRBJ2-3,TRBV11-2,.,.,CASSLRGIPRRTDTQYF,TGTGCCAGCAGCCTAAGGGGCATACCGAGGCGCACAGATACGCAGTATTTT
TRBJ2-3,TRBV29-1,.,few,CSVVGAERSTDTQYF,TGCAGCGTTGTAGGGGCAGAGCGTAGCACAGATACGCAGTATTTT
TRBJ1-5,TRBV24-1,.,.,CATSDTDYNQPQHF,TGTGCCACCAGTGACACAGATTATAATCAGCCCCAGCATTTT
TRBJ2-1,TRBV4-2,TRBD2,few,CASSPLAGGPDGDEQFF,TGTGCCAGCAGCCCTCTAGCGGGGGGCCCTGACGGCGATGAGCAGTTCTTC
TRBJ1-6,TRBV5-4,.,.,CASSPGPQNGNSPLHF,TGTGCCAGCAGCCCCGGGCCCCAGAACGGGAATTCACCCCTCCACTTT
TRBJ1-1,TRBV20-1,.,.,CSARRVTEAFF,TGCAGTGCTAGAAGGGTGACTGAAGCTTTCTTT
TRBJ1-1,TRBV7-3,.,once,CASSLPEVNTEAFF,TGTGCCAGCAGCTTACCTGAGGTGAACACTGAAGCTTTCTTT
TRBJ1-4,TRBV20-1,.,.,CSARGGPTNEKLFF,TGCAGTGCTAGAGGGGGTCCAACTAATGAAAAACTGTTTTTT
TRBJ2-5,TRBV4-2,.,few,CASSQDQDSRETQYF,TGTGCCAGCAGCCAAGACCAGGACTCTCGGGAGACCCAGTACTTC
TRBJ1-5,TRBV27,.,.,CASSSRKQGSNQPQHF,TGTGCCAGCAGTTCCCGTAAACAGGGAAGCAATCAGCCCCAGCATTTT
TRBJ1-4,TRBV12-3/TRBV12-4,.,many,CASSSKLSGEKLFF,TGTGCCAGCAGTTCCAAGTTAAGTGGTGAAAAACTGTTTTTT
TRBJ2-1,TRBV18,.,.,CASSLPTDSYNEQFF,TGTGCCAGCTCACTACCGACAGATTCCTACAATGAGCAGTTCTTC
TRBJ2-6,TRBV5-1,.,.,CASSLAGNSGANVLTF,TGCGCCAGCAGCTTGGCCGGGAACTCTGGGGCCAACGTCCTGACTTTC
TRBJ1-6,TRBV28,.,few,CASSLQINSPLHF,TGTGCCAGCAGTTTACAGATCAATTCACCCCTCCACTTT
TRBJ1-5,TRBV12-3/TRBV12-4,.,.,CASSQGAHQPQHF,TGTGCCAGCAGCCAGGGAGCACATCAGCCCCAGCATTTT
TRBJ2-2,TRBV29-1,.,few,CSALGYTGELFF,TGCAGTGCTTTGGGGTACACCGGGGAGCTGTTTTTT
TRBJ2-3,TRBV6-2/TRBV6-3,TRBD1,.,CASSYTRDRVTDTQYF,TGTGCCAGCAGTTACACCCGGGACAGGGTGACAGATACGCAGTATTTT
TRBJ1-2,TRBV5-6,.,few,CASSLRAGGQYGYTF,TGTGCCAGCAGCTTGAGGGCTGGGGGTCAGTATGGCTACACCTTC
TRBJ2-3,TRBV9,TRBD1,few,CASSLGTGVSADTQYF,TGTGCCAGCAGCTTGGGGACAGGGGTTTCTGCAGATACGCAGTATTTT
TRBJ2-7,TRBV6-5,.,.,CASSYSSGLVHEQYF,TGTGCCAGCAGTTACTCGTCCGGCCTGGTCCACGAGCAGTACTTC